What follows are 16 T cell receptor beta chains derived from one specimen sequenced in a study of blood T cell repertoires in COVID-19. Only in-frame clones appear in the TCRdb table, and some are missing; sequencing was by immunoSEQ multiplex PCR. The data show about 250,000 clones, about 86% seen once. The sequencing sample was made of peripheral blood. These TCRs come from a man aged 80 or over with acute or convalescent COVID-19.

This clone was seen only once. The rearrangement uses TRBV6-5 and TRBJ2-7, with 12 bases identical to TRBD2. The CDR3 is 14 amino acids. Germline-derived CDR1 and CDR2 are MNHEY and SVGAGI. V shed 6 bases and J 2 bases; nucleotides not matched to a gene: 2. The CDR3 nucleotides are TGTGCCAGCAGAGGACTAGCGGGGACCTACGAGCAGTACTTC. Translated, it gives CASRGLAGTYEQYF.

The chain joins TRBV5-5 to TRBJ2-7; weak D call: TRBD1 (6 bases). The CDR3 covers 15 residues. Per germline, CDR1 SGHKS and CDR2 YYEKEE (reference sequence). V was shortened by 3 bases and J by 4 bases, with 17 bases between the two germline ends. The CDR3 DNA is TGTGCCAGCAGCTCTGGGCCCACAGGGAAGTACGAGCAGTACTTC. Amino acid sequence: CASSSGPTGKYEQYF.

The rearrangement joins TRBV7-7 to TRBJ2-2; TRBD1 aligns across 10 bases. After removal of 5 bases from V and 5 bases from J, the junction contained 5 bases not matched to a gene. Germline loops: CDR1 SSHAT, CDR2 FNYEAQ (reference sequence). The length of the CDR3 is 15 residues. Written as DNA, the CDR3 is TGTGCCAGCAGCCCAAGGACAGGGGGTACCGGGGAGCTGTTTTTT. Protein product: CASSPRTGGTGELFF.

With respect to this clone: This sample includes further DNA sequences coding for the same CDR3. The J gene is TRBJ2-2, the V gene TRBV5-1; D is unclear. Trimming removed 0 bases at V and 1 base at J, with 4 bases between. The CDR3 runs to 14 residues. The germline gives CDR1 SGHRS, CDR2 YFSETQ. The CDR3 reads CASSLGQNTGELFF. DNA of the CDR3: TGCGCCAGCAGCTTGGGTCAGAACACCGGGGAGCTGTTTTTT.

The CDR3 DNA reads as TGTGCCAGCAGCTTAGTGGGGACAGGCTACACCTTC. Its translation is CASSLVGTGYTF. V usage is TRBV7-2 and J usage is TRBJ1-2; D may be TRBD1 (6 bases). The CDR3 is 12 amino acids. Germline CDR1 and CDR2: SGHTA and FQGNSA. Trimming stripped 1 base from V and 8 bases from J, with 8 bases between.

The chain joins TRBV28 to TRBJ2-1, with D possibly TRBD1 on 6 matching bases. The V end lost 6 bases, the J end lost 10 bases, and 22 bases lay between the germline ends. The germline V gene encodes CDR1 MDHEN and CDR2 SYDVKM. CDR3 length: 15 residues. The CDR3, as DNA: TGTGCCAGCAGGATAGAACTAGGGACAAGGGGGGAGCAGTTCTTC. Its translation: CASRIELGTRGEQFF.

This chain connects TRBV5-1 to TRBJ2-7, with 11 bases that match TRBD1. Per the germline V gene, CDR1 is SGHRS and CDR2 is YFSETQ. CDR3 size: 15 residues. V was clipped by 4 bases and J by 0 bases; unmatched bases: 3. The CDR3 nucleotides read TGCGCCAGCAGCAAGGACAGGGGGCCCTCCTACGAGCAGTACTTC. It encodes CASSKDRGPSYEQYF.

This clone appeared once. This chain links TRBV5-6 with TRBJ1-4; a weak D match, TRBD1 (5 bases). Per germline, CDR1 SGHDT and CDR2 YYEEEE. Trimming cost V 4 bases and J 0 bases, with 16 bases left between them. The CDR3 runs to 17 residues. The CDR3 loop is CASSRGTTVPTNEKLFF. The CDR3 DNA follows: TGTGCCAGCAGCCGCGGGACTACAGTTCCAACTAATGAAAAACTGTTTTTT.

This rearrangement joins TRBV28 to TRBJ2-1, with 9 bases fitting TRBD2. The V gene end was trimmed by 5 bases and the J gene end by 6 bases; junction bases not matched to a gene: 5. Per the germline V gene, CDR1 is MDHEN and CDR2 is SYDVKM. The CDR3 has 14 amino acids. The CDR3 reads CASSPAGLANEQFF. CDR3 bases: TGTGCCAGCAGTCCCGCGGGACTAGCCAATGAGCAGTTCTTC.

This clone was seen once. The rearrangement links TRBV3-1 (or the pseudogene TRBV3-2) to TRBJ1-1; no clear D gene. Germline CDR1 LGHDT, CDR2 YNNKEL (reference sequence). Deletions cut 5 bases from V and 1 base from J, with 5 bases between. The CDR3 contains 12 residues. This CDR3 is CASSYGNTEAFF. In nucleotides, the CDR3 is TGTGCCAGCAGCTACGGGAACACTGAAGCTTTCTTT.

The gene calls are TRBV3-1 (or the pseudogene TRBV3-2) and TRBJ2-2; D is undetermined. V was pared by 2 bases and J by 3 bases, with 7 bases between. The CDR3 length is 14 residues. CDR1 and CDR2 (germline): LGHDT, YNNKEL (reference sequence). The CDR3 region is CASSQPVYTGELFF. The DNA of the CDR3 is TGTGCCAGCAGCCAACCGGTCTACACCGGGGAGCTGTTTTTT.

The chain links TRBV11-3 to TRBJ2-2; 11 bases agree with TRBD2. The germline gives CDR1 SGHNT, CDR2 YENEEA. V lost 8 bases and J lost 7; bases outside the gene matches: 6. CDR3 length: 14 amino acids. For the CDR3, the DNA is TGTGCCAGCCAACGGGGGACTAGCGGCGGGGAGCTGTTTTTT. This sequence encodes CASQRGTSGGELFF.

The CDR3 sequence is CASSAASGGREDIQYF. CDR3 coding DNA: TGTGCCAGCAGCGCGGCTAGCGGGGGGCGGGAAGACATTCAGTACTTC. The chain uses TRBV9 and TRBJ2-4; TRBD2 agrees at 11 bases. CDR3 length: 16 amino acids. The junction had 10 bases not matched to a gene; V was cut back by 3 bases and J by 8 bases. Germline CDR1 is SGDLS and CDR2 is YYNGEE. Supplemented by reference TRBV9 and TRBJ2-4, the full variable domain reads DSGVTQTPKHLITATGQRVTLRCSPRSGDLSVYWYQQSLDQGLQFLIQYYNGEERAKGNILERFSAQQFPDLHSELNLSSLELGDSALYFCASSAASGGREDIQYFGAGTRLSVL.

The chain couples TRBV24-1 to TRBJ2-7; 7 bases fit TRBD1. Germline-derived CDR1 and CDR2 are KGHDR and SFDVKD. The CDR3 length is 15 residues. Trimming at V came to 5 bases and at J to 4 bases, leaving 10 bases not matched to a gene. CDR3 in amino acids: CATSGWTGTGYEQYF. Here the CDR3 DNA reads TGTGCCACCAGTGGTTGGACAGGAACGGGGTACGAGCAGTACTTC.

The V call is TRBV28, the J call TRBJ2-7; TRBD2 aligns across 8 bases. The CDR3 sequence is 14 residues long. Trimming at V came to 3 bases and at J to 8 bases, leaving 9 bases not matched to a gene. The germline V gene has CDR1 MDHEN and CDR2 SYDVKM. The CDR3 region is CASSLTSAAQKQYF. CDR3 nucleotide sequence: TGTGCCAGCAGTTTGACTAGCGCGGCACAGAAGCAGTACTTC.

The chain links TRBV21-1 to TRBJ1-5; the DNA was not used to check the table's D call, TRBD1. TRBV21-1 is annotated as a pseudogene. This CDR3 has 18 amino acids. DNA for the CDR3: TGTGCCAGCAGCAAAGGGGTACAGGGCCTCGGGAGCAATCAGCCCCAGCATTTT. Its translation: CASSKGVQGLGSNQPQHF.